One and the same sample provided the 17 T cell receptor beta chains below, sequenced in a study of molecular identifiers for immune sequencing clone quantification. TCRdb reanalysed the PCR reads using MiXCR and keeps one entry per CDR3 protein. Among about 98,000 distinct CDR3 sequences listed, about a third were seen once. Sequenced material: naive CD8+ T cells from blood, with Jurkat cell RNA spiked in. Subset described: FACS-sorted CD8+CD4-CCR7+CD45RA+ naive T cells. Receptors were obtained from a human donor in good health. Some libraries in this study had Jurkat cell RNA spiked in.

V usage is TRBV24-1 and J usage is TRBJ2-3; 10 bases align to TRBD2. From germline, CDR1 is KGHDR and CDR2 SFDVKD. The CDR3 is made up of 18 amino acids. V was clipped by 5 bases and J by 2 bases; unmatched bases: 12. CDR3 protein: CATSGASGSVGDTDTQYF. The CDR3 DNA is TGTGCCACCAGTGGGGCTAGCGGGAGTGTTGGGGACACAGATACGCAGTATTTT.

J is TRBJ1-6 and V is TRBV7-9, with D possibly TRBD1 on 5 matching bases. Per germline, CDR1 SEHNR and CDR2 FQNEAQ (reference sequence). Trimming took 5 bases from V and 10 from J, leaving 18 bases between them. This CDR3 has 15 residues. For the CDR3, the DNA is TGTGCCAGCAGCGCAACAGGTTTTGTTGGATCACCCCTCCACTTT. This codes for CASSATGFVGSPLHF.

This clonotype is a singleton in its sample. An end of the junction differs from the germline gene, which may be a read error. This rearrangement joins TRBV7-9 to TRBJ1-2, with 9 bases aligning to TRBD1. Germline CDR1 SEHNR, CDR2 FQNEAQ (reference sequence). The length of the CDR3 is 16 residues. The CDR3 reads CASTPPEGQGALGYAF. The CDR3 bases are TGTGCCAGCACCCCCCCGGAGGGACAGGGAGCGCTTGGCTACGCCTTC.

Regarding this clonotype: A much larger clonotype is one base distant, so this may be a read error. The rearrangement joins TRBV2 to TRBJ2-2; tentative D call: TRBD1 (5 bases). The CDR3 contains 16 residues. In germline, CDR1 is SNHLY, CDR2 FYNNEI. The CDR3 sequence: CVSESGVTGNTGELFF. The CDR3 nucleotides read TGTGTCAGCGAGTCAGGTGTTACAGGGAACACCGGGGAGCTGTTTTTT.

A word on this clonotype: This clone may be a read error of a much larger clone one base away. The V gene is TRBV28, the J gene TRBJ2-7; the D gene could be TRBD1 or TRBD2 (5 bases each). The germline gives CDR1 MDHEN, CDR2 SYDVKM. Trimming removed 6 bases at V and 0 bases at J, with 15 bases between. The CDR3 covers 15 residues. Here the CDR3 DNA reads TGTGCCAGCAGCCCTGGGGGTACCTCCTCCTACGAGCAGTACTTC. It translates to CASSPGGTSSYEQYF. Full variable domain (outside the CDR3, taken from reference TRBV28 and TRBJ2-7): DVKVTQSSRYLVKRTGEKVFLECVQDMDHENMFWYRQDPGLGLRLIYFSYDVKMKEKGDIPEGYSVSREKKERFSLILESASTNQTSMYLCASSPGGTSSYEQYFGPGTRLTVT.

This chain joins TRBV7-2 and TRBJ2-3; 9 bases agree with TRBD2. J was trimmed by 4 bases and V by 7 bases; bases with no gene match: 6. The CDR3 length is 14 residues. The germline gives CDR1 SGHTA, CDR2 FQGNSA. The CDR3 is CASNRGGGPDTQYF. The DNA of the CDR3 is TGTGCCAGCAATCGCGGGGGGGGCCCAGATACGCAGTATTTT.

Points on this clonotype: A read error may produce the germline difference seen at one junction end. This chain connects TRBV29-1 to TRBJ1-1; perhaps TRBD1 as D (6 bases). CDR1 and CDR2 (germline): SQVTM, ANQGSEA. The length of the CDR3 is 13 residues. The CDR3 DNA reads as TGCAGCGCCTTGGGGGGCGTGGACACTGAAGCTATCTTT. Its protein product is CSALGGVDTEAIF.

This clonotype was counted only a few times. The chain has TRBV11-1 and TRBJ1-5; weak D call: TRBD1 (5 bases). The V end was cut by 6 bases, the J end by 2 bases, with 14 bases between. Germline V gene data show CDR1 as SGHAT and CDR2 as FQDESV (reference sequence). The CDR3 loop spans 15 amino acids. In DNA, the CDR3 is TGTGCCAGCAGTTTGGGGGTCGGGGGCAATCAGCCCCAGCATTTT. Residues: CASSLGVGGNQPQHF. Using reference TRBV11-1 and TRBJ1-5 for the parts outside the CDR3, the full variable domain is EAEVAQSPRYKITEKSQAVAFWCDPISGHATLYWYRQILGQGPELLVQFQDESVVDDSQLPKDRFSAERLKGVDSTLKIQPAELGDSAMYLCASSLGVGGNQPQHFGDGTRLSIL.

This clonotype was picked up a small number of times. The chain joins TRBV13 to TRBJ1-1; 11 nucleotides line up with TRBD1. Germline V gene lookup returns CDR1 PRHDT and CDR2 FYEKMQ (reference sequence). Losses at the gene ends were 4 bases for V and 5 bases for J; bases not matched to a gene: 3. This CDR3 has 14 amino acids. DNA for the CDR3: TGTGCCAGCAGCTGGGGACAGGGGGGAACTGAAGCTTTCTTT. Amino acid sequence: CASSWGQGGTEAFF.

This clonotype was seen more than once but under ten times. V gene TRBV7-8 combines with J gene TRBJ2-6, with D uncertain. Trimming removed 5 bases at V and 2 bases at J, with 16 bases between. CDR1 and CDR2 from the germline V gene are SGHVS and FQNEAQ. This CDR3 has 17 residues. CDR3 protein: CASSPIPGFAGANVLTF. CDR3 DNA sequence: TGTGCCAGCAGCCCGATTCCCGGTTTCGCTGGGGCCAACGTCCTGACTTTC.

In DNA, the CDR3 is TGTGCCAGCAGTTCCGGACAACCCACTGGAAACACCATATATTTT. Amino acids: CASSSGQPTGNTIYF. The chain uses TRBV28 and TRBJ1-3; perhaps TRBD1 as D (5 bases). Trimming stripped 4 bases from V and 2 bases from J, with 12 bases between. CDR1 and CDR2 (germline): MDHEN, SYDVKM. The CDR3 runs to 15 residues. Filled out from reference TRBV28 and TRBJ1-3, the complete variable domain reads DVKVTQSSRYLVKRTGEKVFLECVQDMDHENMFWYRQDPGLGLRLIYFSYDVKMKEKGDIPEGYSVSREKKERFSLILESASTNQTSMYLCASSSGQPTGNTIYFGEGSWLTVV.

The CDR3, as DNA: TGTGCCAGCAGTTTTAGTTCGGATACGCAGTATTTT. Its translation: CASSFSSDTQYF. V and J are TRBV27 and TRBJ2-3; the D is unclear. Trimming shortened V by 3 bases and J by 6 bases, and 7 bases separated the two germline ends. There are 12 residues in the CDR3. Germline V CDR1 and CDR2: MNHEY, SMNVEV (reference sequence).

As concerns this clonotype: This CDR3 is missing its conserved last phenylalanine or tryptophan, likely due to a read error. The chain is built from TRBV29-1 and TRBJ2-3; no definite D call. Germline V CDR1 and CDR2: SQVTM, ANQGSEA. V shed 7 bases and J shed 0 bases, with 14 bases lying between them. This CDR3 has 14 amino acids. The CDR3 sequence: CSAQGFPSTDTQYY. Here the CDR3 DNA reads TGCAGCGCTCAAGGATTCCCCAGCACAGATACGCAGTATTAT.

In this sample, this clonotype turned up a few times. CDR3 sequence (DNA): TGTGCCAGCAGCTGGGGACAGGCCTCTAAATATTTT. It is translated as CASSWGQASKYF. The rearrangement links TRBV5-6 to TRBJ1-3; 8 bases fit TRBD1. The V segment lost 3 bases and the J segment 15 bases; nucleotides outside the gene matches: 8. CDR3 length equals 12 residues. Germline CDR1 reads SGHDT; CDR2 reads YYEEEE.

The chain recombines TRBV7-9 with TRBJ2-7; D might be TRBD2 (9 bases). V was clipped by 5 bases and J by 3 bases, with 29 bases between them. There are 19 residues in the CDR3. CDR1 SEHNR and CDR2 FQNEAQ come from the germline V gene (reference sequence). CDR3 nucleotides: TGTGCCAGCAGCCCGCGGACAGGGCGTGAGCGGGAGGCCATCTACGAGCAGTACTTC. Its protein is CASSPRTGREREAIYEQYF.

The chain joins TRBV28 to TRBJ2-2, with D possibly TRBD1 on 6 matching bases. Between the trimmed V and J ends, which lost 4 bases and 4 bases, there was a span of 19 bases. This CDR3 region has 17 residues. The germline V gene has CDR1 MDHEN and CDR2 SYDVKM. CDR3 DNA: TGTGCCAGCAGTTCCCCCCCAGGACAGATGTCCACCGGGGAGCTGTTTTTT. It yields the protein CASSSPPGQMSTGELFF.

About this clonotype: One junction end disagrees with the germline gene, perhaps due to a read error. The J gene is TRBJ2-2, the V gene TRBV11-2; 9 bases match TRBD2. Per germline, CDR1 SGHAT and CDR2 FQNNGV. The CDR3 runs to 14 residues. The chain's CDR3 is CASMGSGRVGEQFF. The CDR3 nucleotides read TGTGCCAGCATGGGTAGCGGGAGAGTCGGGGAGCAGTTTTTT. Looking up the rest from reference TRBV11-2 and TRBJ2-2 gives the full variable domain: EAGVAQSPRYKIIEKRQSVAFWCNPISGHATLYWYQQILGQGPKLLIQFQNNGVVDDSQLPKDRFSAERLKGVDSTLKIQPAKLEDSAVYLCASMGSGRVGEQFFGEGSRLTVL.